This T cell receptor beta chain was observed in a study of blood T cell repertoires in COVID-19. The overall study: COVID-19 samples collected from the United States, Italy and Spain covered acute and convalescent phases. The cDNA or gDNA used as material had been derived from T cells, B-cell-depleted T cells, or PBMCs.

The CDR3 is 11 residues long. Trimming took 8 bases from V and 4 from J, leaving 9 bases between them. The germline V gene encodes CDR1 MNHEY and CDR2 SMNVEV (reference sequence). Those enrolled in Seattle joined during active infection and were followed longitudinally afterward. The protocol was immunoSEQ multiplex PCR, while the TCRdb copy is restricted to in-frame clones and leaves out a portion. The sample lists some 260,000 clones; about 90% were seen once. The V gene is TRBV27, the J gene TRBJ2-7; no definite D call. The sequenced sample consisted of peripheral blood. The receptor comes from a woman in her seventies with COVID-19, enrolled during active disease. CDR3 sequence: CASSLNYEQYF. The CDR3 nucleotides read TGTGCCAGCTCCTTAAATTACGAGCAGTACTTC.